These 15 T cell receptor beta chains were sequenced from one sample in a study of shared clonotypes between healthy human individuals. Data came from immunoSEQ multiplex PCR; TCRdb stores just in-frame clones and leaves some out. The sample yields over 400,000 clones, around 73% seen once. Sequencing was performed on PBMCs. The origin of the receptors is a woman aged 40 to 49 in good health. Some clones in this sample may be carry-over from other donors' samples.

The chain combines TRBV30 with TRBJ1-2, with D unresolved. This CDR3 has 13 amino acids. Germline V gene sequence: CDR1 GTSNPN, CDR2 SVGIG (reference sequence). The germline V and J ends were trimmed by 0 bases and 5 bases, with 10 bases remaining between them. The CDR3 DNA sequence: TGTGCCTGGAGTGTGTCGCAGCTATATGGCTACACCTTC. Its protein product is CAWSVSQLYGYTF. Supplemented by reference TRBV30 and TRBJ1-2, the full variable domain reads SQTIHQWPATLVQPVGSPLSLECTVEGTSNPNLYWYRQAAGRGLQLLFYSVGIGQISSEVPQNLSASRPQDRQFILSSKKLLLSDSGFYLCAWSVSQLYGYTFGSGTRLTVV.

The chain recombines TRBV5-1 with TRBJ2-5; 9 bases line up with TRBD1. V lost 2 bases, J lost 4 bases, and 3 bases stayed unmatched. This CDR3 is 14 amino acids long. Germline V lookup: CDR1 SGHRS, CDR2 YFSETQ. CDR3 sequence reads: CASSFTGGPETQYF. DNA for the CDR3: TGCGCCAGCAGCTTCACAGGGGGCCCAGAGACCCAGTACTTC.

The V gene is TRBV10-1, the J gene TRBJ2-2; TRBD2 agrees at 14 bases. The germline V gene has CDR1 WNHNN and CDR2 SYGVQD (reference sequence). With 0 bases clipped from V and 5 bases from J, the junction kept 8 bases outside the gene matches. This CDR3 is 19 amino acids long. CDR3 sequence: CASSESRLAGGLGTGELFF. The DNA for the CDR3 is TGCGCCAGCAGTGAGTCAAGACTAGCGGGAGGGCTAGGTACCGGGGAGCTGTTTTTT.

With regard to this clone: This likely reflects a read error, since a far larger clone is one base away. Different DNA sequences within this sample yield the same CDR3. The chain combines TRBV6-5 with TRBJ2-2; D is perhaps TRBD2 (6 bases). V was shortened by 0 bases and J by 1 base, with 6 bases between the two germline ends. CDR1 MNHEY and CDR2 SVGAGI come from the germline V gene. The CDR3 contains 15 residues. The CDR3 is CASSYSSGNTGELFF. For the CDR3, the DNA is TGTGCCAGCAGTTACTCTAGCGGGAACACCGGGGAGCTGTTTTTT.

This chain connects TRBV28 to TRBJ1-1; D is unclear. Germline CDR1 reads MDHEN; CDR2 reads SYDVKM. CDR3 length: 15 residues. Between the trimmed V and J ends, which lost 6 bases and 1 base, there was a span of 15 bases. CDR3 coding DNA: TGTGCCAGCAGGAATATCCCGGGAGAGAACACTGAAGCTTTCTTT. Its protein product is CASRNIPGENTEAFF.

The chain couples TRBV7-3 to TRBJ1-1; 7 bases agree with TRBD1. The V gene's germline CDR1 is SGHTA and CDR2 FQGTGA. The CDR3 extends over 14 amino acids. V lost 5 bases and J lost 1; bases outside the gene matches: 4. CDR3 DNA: TGTGCCAGCAGCGCGACAGGGACGAACACTGAAGCTTTCTTT. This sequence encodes CASSATGTNTEAFF.

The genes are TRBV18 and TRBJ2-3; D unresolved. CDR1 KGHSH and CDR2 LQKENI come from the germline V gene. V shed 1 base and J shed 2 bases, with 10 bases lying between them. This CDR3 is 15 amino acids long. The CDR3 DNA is TGTGCCAGCTCACCACGCGCGGATATCACAGATACGCAGTATTTT. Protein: CASSPRADITDTQYF.

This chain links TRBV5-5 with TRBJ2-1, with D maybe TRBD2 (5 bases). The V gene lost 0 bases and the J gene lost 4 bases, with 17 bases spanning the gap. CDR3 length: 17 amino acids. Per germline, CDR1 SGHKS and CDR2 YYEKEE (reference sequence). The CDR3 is CASSLGALPSGYNEQFF. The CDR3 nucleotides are TGTGCCAGCAGCTTGGGGGCACTCCCAAGCGGATACAATGAGCAGTTCTTC.

DNA for the CDR3: TGTGCCAGCAGCCCGCAGCTAGCGAAAGACGAGCAGTACTTC. This translates into CASSPQLAKDEQYF. The chain recombines TRBV6-5 with TRBJ2-7, with D perhaps TRBD2 (6 bases). The CDR3 runs to 14 residues. Germline V CDR1 and CDR2: MNHEY, SVGAGI. Trimming stripped 6 bases from V and 5 bases from J, with 17 bases between.

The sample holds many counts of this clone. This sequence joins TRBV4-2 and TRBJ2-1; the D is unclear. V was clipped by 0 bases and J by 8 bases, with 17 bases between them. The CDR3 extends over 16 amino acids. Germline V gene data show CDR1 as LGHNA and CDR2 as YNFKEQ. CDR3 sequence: CASSQESGLTHDEQFF. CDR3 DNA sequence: TGTGCCAGCAGCCAAGAGTCTGGCCTTACCCACGATGAGCAGTTCTTC.

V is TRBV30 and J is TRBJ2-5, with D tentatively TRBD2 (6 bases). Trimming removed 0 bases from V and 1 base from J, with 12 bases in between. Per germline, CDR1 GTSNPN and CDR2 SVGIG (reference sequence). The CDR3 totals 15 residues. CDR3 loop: CAWSVKGRGQETQYF. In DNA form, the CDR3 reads TGTGCCTGGAGTGTGAAGGGGCGGGGCCAAGAGACCCAGTACTTC.

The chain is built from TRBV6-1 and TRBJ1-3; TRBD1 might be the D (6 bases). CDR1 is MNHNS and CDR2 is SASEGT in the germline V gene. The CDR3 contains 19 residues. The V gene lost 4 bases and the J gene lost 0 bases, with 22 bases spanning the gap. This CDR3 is CASSAPPLTGYLSGNTIYF. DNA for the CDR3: TGTGCCAGCAGTGCCCCGCCTTTGACAGGTTACCTCTCTGGAAACACCATATATTTT.

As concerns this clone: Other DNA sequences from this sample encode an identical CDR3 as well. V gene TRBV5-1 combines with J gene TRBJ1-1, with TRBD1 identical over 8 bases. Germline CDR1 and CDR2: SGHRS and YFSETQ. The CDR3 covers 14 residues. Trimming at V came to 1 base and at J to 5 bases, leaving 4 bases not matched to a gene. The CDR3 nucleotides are TGCGCCAGCAGCTTGAGGACAGGGAATACTGAAGCTTTCTTT. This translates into CASSLRTGNTEAFF.

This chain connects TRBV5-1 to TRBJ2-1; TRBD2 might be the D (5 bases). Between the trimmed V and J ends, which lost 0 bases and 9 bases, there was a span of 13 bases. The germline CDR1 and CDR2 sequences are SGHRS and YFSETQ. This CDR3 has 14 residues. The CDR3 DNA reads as TGCGCCAGCAGCTTGGCCGTCTCTAGCTCTGAGCAGTTCTTC. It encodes CASSLAVSSSEQFF.

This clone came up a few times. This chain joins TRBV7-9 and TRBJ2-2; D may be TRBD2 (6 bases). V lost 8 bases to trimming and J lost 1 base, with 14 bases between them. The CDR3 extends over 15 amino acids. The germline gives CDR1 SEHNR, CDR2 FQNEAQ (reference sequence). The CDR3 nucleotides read TGTGCCAGCCAGCGCGGGACCCAGAACACCGGGGAGCTGTTTTTT. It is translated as CASQRGTQNTGELFF.